One and the same sample provided the 2 T cell receptor beta chains below, sequenced in a study of OX40 agonist ivuxolimab in advanced cancers. The library was obtained by the immunoSEQ multiplex PCR assay. Sourced from immuneACCESS, this table was stored by TCRdb with only in-frame sequences that have V and J called. A share of the clones is absent; for the studies checked, an unresolved V gene accounts for under half, and the remainder has no known explanation. In this sample the table shows approximately 47,000 clones, around nine tenths of which occur a single time. 7.8% of the sample is held by the ten biggest clonotypes. The specimen was CD4+ or CD8+ T cells sorted from blood, collected in a trial of the OX40 agonist ivuxolimab. These receptors came from an adult with an advanced solid tumor such as melanoma, head and neck, liver or kidney cancer.

Only a few counts were recorded for this clone. In the same sample, other DNA sequences code for this CDR3. V is TRBV9 and J is TRBJ1-5; tentative D call: TRBD1 (6 bases). Germline CDR1 reads SGDLS; CDR2 reads YYNGEE. The CDR3 is made up of 14 amino acids. V was shortened by 2 bases and J by 4 bases, with 10 bases between the two germline ends. CDR3 in amino acids: CASSVGGLNQPQHF. The CDR3 DNA reads as TGTGCCAGCAGCGTGGGGGGGCTTAATCAGCCCCAGCATTTT.

The rearrangement links TRBV7-9 to TRBJ1-1, with no clear D. V lost 1 base, J lost 2 bases, and 8 bases lay in between. This CDR3 comprises 14 residues. Germline values: CDR1 SEHNR, CDR2 FQNEAQ (reference sequence). Here the CDR3 reads CASSLVMSNTEAFF. The CDR3 bases are TGTGCCAGCAGCTTAGTGATGAGTAACACTGAAGCTTTCTTT.